Each of the 26 T cell receptor beta chains below was sequenced from the same sample in a study of blood T cells in healthy people across ages. A second PCR, run for roughly 7 to 11 cycles, used a sample-barcoded 5' primer plus a J-beta primer mix. TCRdb processed the 5' RACE reads anew with MiXCR; each CDR3 protein has one entry. The data show some 920,000 distinct CDR3 sequences, about 51% seen once. The sequenced sample consisted of blood. The receptors come from a woman aged 60-75 years in good health.

The V gene is TRBV6-2 or TRBV6-3, the J gene TRBJ2-7; D is perhaps TRBD1 or TRBD2 (5 bases each). The end of the DNA aligns better with TRBJ2-4, so the J call may be wrong. Per the germline V gene, CDR1 is MNHEY and CDR2 is SVGEGT. This CDR3 spans 12 amino acids. The CDR3 coding sequence is TGTGCCAGCAGGAACTGGGGGAACATTCAGTACTTC. The encoded protein is CASRNWGNIQYF.

The J gene is TRBJ2-1, the V gene TRBV4-2; no clear D gene. Trimming cost V 2 bases and J 8 bases, with 10 bases left between them. Per germline, CDR1 LGHNA and CDR2 YNFKEQ. This CDR3 is built from 13 residues. CDR3 loop: CASSQSPPDEQFF. The CDR3 nucleotides read TGTGCCAGCAGCCAATCCCCCCCGGATGAGCAGTTCTTC.

Concerning this clonotype: This may come from a read error, since a much larger clone is one base off. The chain combines TRBV7-2 with TRBJ1-2, with 10 nucleotides matching TRBD1. The CDR3 length is 13 residues. With V trimmed by 8 bases and J by 12 bases, 12 bases remained unmatched. Looked up from germline, CDR1 is SGHTA and CDR2 is FQGNSA. DNA of the CDR3: TGTGCCAGCGGACTGGACAGGGGGAGTCGGGACACCTTC. Its translation: CASGLDRGSRDTF.

The sample holds one count of this clonotype. The chain is built from TRBV15 and TRBJ2-7; TRBD1 aligns across 7 bases. Germline assignment: CDR1 LNHNV and CDR2 YYDKDF (reference sequence). The CDR3 is 13 residues long. With 7 bases clipped from V and 1 base from J, the junction kept 4 bases outside the gene matches. Here the CDR3 reads CATKGTASYEQYF. The CDR3 nucleotides read TGTGCCACCAAAGGGACAGCATCCTACGAGCAGTACTTC.

The chain couples TRBV6-6 to TRBJ2-7; D perhaps matches TRBD1 (6 bases). V gave up 6 bases and J gave up 5 bases, with 14 bases separating them. CDR3 length equals 13 residues. Looked up from germline, CDR1 is MNHNY and CDR2 is SVGAGI (reference sequence). The DNA for the CDR3 is TGTGCCAGCAGCGAAGTCAGGGGTCACGAGCAGTACTTC. It yields the protein CASSEVRGHEQYF.

This clonotype was counted a few times. The rearrangement joins TRBV29-1 to TRBJ2-3; TRBD2 matches 8 bases. The CDR3 is made up of 15 amino acids. Germline assignment: CDR1 SQVTM and CDR2 ANQGSEA. J was trimmed by 1 base and V by 6 bases; bases with no gene match: 9. CDR3 protein: CSVRGGTRGTDTQYF. CDR3 nucleotides: TGCAGCGTCCGGGGTGGGACTAGGGGCACAGATACGCAGTATTTT.

This clonotype has more than one count but fewer than ten. The chain has TRBV7-2 and TRBJ2-7; 8 nucleotides line up with TRBD2. Germline V gene sequence: CDR1 SGHTA, CDR2 FQGNSA. The CDR3 loop spans 17 amino acids. V lost 3 bases to trimming and J lost 1 base; unmatched junction nucleotides: 11. The CDR3 here is CASSFAGGPGTSYEQYF. CDR3 nucleotides: TGTGCCAGCAGCTTTGCGGGAGGCCCAGGGACGTCCTACGAGCAGTACTTC. The full variable domain, its missing parts supplied by reference TRBV7-2 and TRBJ2-7, is GAGVSQSPSNKVTEKGKDVELRCDPISGHTALYWYRQSLGQGLEFLIYFQGNSAPDKSGLPSDRFSAERTGGSVSTLTIQRTQQEDSAVYLCASSFAGGPGTSYEQYFGPGTRLTVT.

This clonotype turned up a few times. The rearrangement joins TRBV20-1 to TRBJ2-1; TRBD2 matches 8 bases. The CDR3 has 12 residues. Per the germline V gene, CDR1 is DFQATT and CDR2 is SNEGSKA (reference sequence). The CDR3 region is CSTGGDDNEQFF. CDR3 DNA: TGCAGCACCGGGGGGGATGACAATGAGCAGTTCTTC.

In this sample, this clonotype turned up many times. This rearrangement joins TRBV7-2 to TRBJ2-5, with a possible D match to TRBD1 (6 bases). CDR1 is SGHTA and CDR2 is FQGNSA in the germline V gene. This CDR3 has 15 amino acids. Trimming stripped 2 bases from V and 5 bases from J, with 15 bases between. The CDR3 bases are TGTGCCAGCAGCTTAACACAGGGTTTTGGGGAGACCCAGTACTTC. Its translation is CASSLTQGFGETQYF.

V and J are TRBV4-2 and TRBJ2-3, with TRBD2 matching 7 bases. This CDR3 contains 13 residues. Germline V lookup: CDR1 LGHNA, CDR2 YNFKEQ. Trimming removed 8 bases from V and 1 base from J; junction bases left unmatched: 3. CDR3 amino acids: CASLAGGTDTQYF. The DNA for the CDR3 is TGTGCCAGCCTGGCGGGGGGCACAGATACGCAGTATTTT.

The genes are TRBV20-1 and TRBJ2-5; D call uncertain. The better agreement between TRBJ2-7 and the DNA end casts doubt on the J call. The CDR3 length is 12 residues. The germline V gene encodes CDR1 DFQATT and CDR2 SNEGSKA (reference sequence). In nucleotides, the CDR3 is TGCAGTGCTAGCCGGCAGAACCACGAGCAGTACTTC. Translated, it gives CSASRQNHEQYF.

Here the CDR3 reads CASRRDPDTQYF. CDR3 in DNA: TGTGCCAGCAGGCGGGACCCAGATACGCAGTATTTT. The gene calls are TRBV12-3 or TRBV12-4 and TRBJ2-3; the D gene is possibly TRBD2 (6 bases). This CDR3 contains 12 residues. Trimming took 6 bases from V and 4 from J, leaving 8 bases between them.

The chain employs TRBV28 and TRBJ2-7; 8 positions match TRBD1. Losses at the gene ends were 5 bases for V and 2 bases for J; bases not matched to a gene: 17. CDR1 and CDR2 (germline): MDHEN, SYDVKM. CDR3 size: 18 residues. The CDR3 DNA reads TGTGCCAGCAGTCCACCTCTAACTCTGACAGGGGCGGCCTACGAGCAGTACTTC. The encoded protein is CASSPPLTLTGAAYEQYF. The variable domain in full, with the rest retrieved from reference TRBV28 and TRBJ2-7, is DVKVTQSSRYLVKRTGEKVFLECVQDMDHENMFWYRQDPGLGLRLIYFSYDVKMKEKGDIPEGYSVSREKKERFSLILESASTNQTSMYLCASSPPLTLTGAAYEQYFGPGTRLTVT.

In its sample, this clonotype was seen a few times. The V call is TRBV4-1, the J call TRBJ2-3; the match to TRBD1 covers 9 bases. This CDR3 contains 14 residues. V shed 2 bases, J shed 10 bases, and the junction held 7 bases outside the gene matches. Per germline, CDR1 MGHRA and CDR2 YSYEKL. The CDR3 bases are TGCGCCAGCAGCCAACCAGGACAGGGGAGGGCGCAGTATTTT. It is translated as CASSQPGQGRAQYF.

V usage is TRBV27 and J usage is TRBJ1-2; TRBD1 is a possible D gene (6 bases). The V gene lost 7 bases and the J gene lost 4 bases, with 13 bases spanning the gap. CDR3 length: 13 residues. Per germline, CDR1 MNHEY and CDR2 SMNVEV (reference sequence). The CDR3 nucleotides read TGTGCCAGCAAAGGCAGGGGAGCCTATGGCTACACCTTC. Amino acid sequence: CASKGRGAYGYTF.

The V and J genes are TRBV20-1 and TRBJ1-2; D may be TRBD1 (5 bases). The germline V gene has CDR1 DFQATT and CDR2 SNEGSKA (reference sequence). V lost 2 bases, J lost 4 bases, and 14 bases lay in between. The CDR3 is 14 residues long. CDR3 DNA sequence: TGCAGTGCTAGATCCCCGACAGAACGCTATGGCTACACCTTC. It specifies CSARSPTERYGYTF.

This clonotype was found once. The rearrangement joins TRBV10-2 to TRBJ2-7, with 7 bases identical to TRBD2. Germline CDR1 is WSHSY and CDR2 is SAAADI. The J segment lost 0 bases and the V segment lost 8 bases, leaving 4 bases of the junction unmatched. The CDR3 has 13 amino acids. The CDR3 protein is CASREDPSYEQYF. The CDR3 DNA sequence: TGCGCCAGCCGGGAGGACCCCTCCTACGAGCAGTACTTC.

The gene calls are TRBV6-2 or TRBV6-3 and TRBJ2-1; D unclear. There are 15 residues in the CDR3. V dropped 0 bases and J dropped 6 bases, with 12 bases sitting between them. Per the germline V gene, CDR1 is MNHEY and CDR2 is SVGEGT. In DNA form, the CDR3 reads TGTGCCAGCAGTTACTCGACTCTGGGTTTCAATGAGCAGTTCTTC. Its translation is CASSYSTLGFNEQFF.

This clonotype was observed a single time. V is TRBV4-1 and J is TRBJ2-3, with D perhaps matching TRBD2 (7 bases). This CDR3 spans 15 amino acids. V dropped 10 bases and J dropped 4 bases, with 21 bases sitting between them. Germline lookup yields CDR1 MGHRA and CDR2 YSYEKL. Written as DNA, the CDR3 is TGCGCCACGGCAGGTGTGGGGGGGCAATCAGATACGCAGTATTTT. Amino acid sequence: CATAGVGGQSDTQYF.

J is TRBJ2-1 and V is TRBV28, with TRBD1 identical over 10 bases. CDR3 size: 14 residues. With V trimmed by 5 bases and J by 7 bases, 5 bases remained unmatched. Germline CDR1 is MDHEN and CDR2 is SYDVKM. The CDR3 is CASSPRQGANEQFF. The CDR3 DNA reads as TGTGCCAGCAGTCCCCGACAGGGGGCAAATGAGCAGTTCTTC.

The CDR3 sequence: CAISENRGADTQYF. The CDR3 DNA is TGTGCCATCAGTGAGAACAGGGGCGCAGATACGCAGTATTTT. The rearrangement links TRBV10-3 to TRBJ2-3; the match to TRBD1 covers 7 bases. Germline V gives CDR1 ENHRY, CDR2 SYGVKD. V dropped 2 bases and J dropped 4; count of bases not matched to a gene: 3. The CDR3 covers 14 residues.

The genes are TRBV5-1 and TRBJ2-4; tentatively, D is TRBD1 (6 bases). V shed 0 bases and J shed 0 bases, with 7 bases lying between them. CDR3 length: 15 residues. In germline, CDR1 is SGHRS, CDR2 YFSETQ. CDR3 loop: CASSLGQAAKNIQYF. The CDR3 coding sequence is TGCGCCAGCAGCTTGGGACAGGCAGCCAAAAACATTCAGTACTTC.

This chain uses TRBV4-3 with TRBJ1-2; 7 nucleotides align to TRBD1. The CDR3 has 17 amino acids. Germline CDR1 is LGHNA and CDR2 is YSLEER. The V gene end was trimmed by 4 bases and the J gene end by 8 bases; junction bases not matched to a gene: 19. The CDR3 coding sequence is TGCGCCAGCAGCCCAGGACCCCGGACAGGCGATAGAGGCGGCTACACCTTC. Encoded protein: CASSPGPRTGDRGGYTF.

The chain joins TRBV3-1 to TRBJ1-1; D is undetermined. Germline loops: CDR1 LGHDT, CDR2 YNNKEL (reference sequence). The CDR3 length is 14 residues. V was clipped by 1 base and J by 0 bases, with 6 bases between them. The CDR3 DNA sequence: TGTGCCAGCAGCCAAGCTAGCGTGAACACTGAAGCTTTCTTT. This gives the protein CASSQASVNTEAFF.

The V gene is TRBV5-1, the J gene TRBJ1-1; D is perhaps TRBD1 (6 bases). Germline values: CDR1 SGHRS, CDR2 YFSETQ. V lost 6 bases and J 11 bases, leaving 20 bases between the germline ends. The CDR3 is made up of 13 amino acids. This CDR3 is CASNDGQGRGAFF. CDR3 DNA: TGCGCCAGCAATGACGGGCAGGGGAGAGGGGCTTTCTTT.

The V call is TRBV5-1, the J call TRBJ2-2; 9 bases fit TRBD2. The V segment lost 2 bases and the J segment 3 bases; nucleotides outside the gene matches: 2. The CDR3 is 15 residues long. Germline CDR1 and CDR2: SGHRS and YFSETQ. The CDR3 spells CASSFSSGDTGELFF. In DNA form, the CDR3 reads TGCGCCAGCAGCTTCTCTAGCGGGGACACCGGGGAGCTGTTTTTT.